This is a list of T cell receptor beta chains from one sample in a study of beta chain features in type 1 diabetes. Sequencing was performed with immunoSEQ multiplex PCR; in TCRdb, only in-frame clones are kept and a portion is missing. Here the sample spans more than 120,000 clones, about an eighth being singletons. The sequencing sample was made of central memory CD4+ T cells from blood. The origin of the receptors is a man aged 18 to 29 with type 1 diabetes. Each CDR3 is given with its conserved first and last residue. Fields, in order: V gene, J gene, CDR3 protein.

V: TRBV6-5
J: TRBJ2-5
CDR3: CASSEPGRETQYF

V: TRBV30
J: TRBJ2-7
CDR3: CAWSAPGLSSYEQYF

V: TRBV7-9
J: TRBJ1-1
CDR3: CASSSDREGWYGEAFF

V: TRBV6-5
J: TRBJ1-6
CDR3: CASREVRGNSPLHF

V: TRBV27
J: TRBJ2-3
CDR3: CASSLGRVPYASTDTQYF

V: TRBV25-1
J: TRBJ1-4
CDR3: CASSRNEKLFF

V: TRBV20-1
J: TRBJ2-5
CDR3: CSAWQETQYF

V: TRBV9
J: TRBJ1-1
CDR3: CASSADILKDPEAFF

V: TRBV7-9
J: TRBJ2-7
CDR3: CASSKSGAAYEQYF

V: TRBV2
J: TRBJ2-3
CDR3: CASSDGTGVIGQYF

V: TRBV6-5
J: TRBJ1-1
CDR3: CATIWARGTEAFF

V: TRBV6-6
J: TRBJ1-3
CDR3: CASKRQGQANTIYF

V: TRBV29-1
J: TRBJ1-1
CDR3: CSVGQTKNTEAFF

V: TRBV2
J: TRBJ1-2
CDR3: CASSEGGVGSSGYTF

V: TRBV6-5
J: TRBJ1-5
CDR3: CASSQSSGNNQPQHF

V: TRBV30
J: TRBJ1-5
CDR3: CAWSVDSSQPQHF

V: TRBV5-1
J: TRBJ2-7
CDR3: CASSPPSSLEQYF

V: TRBV28
J: TRBJ1-6
CDR3: CASSIGTGHSPLHF

V: TRBV5-4
J: TRBJ2-5
CDR3: CASSLGFQQETQYF

V: TRBV6-1
J: TRBJ1-2
CDR3: CASRPTGVGGYTF

V: TRBV7-3
J: TRBJ2-1
CDR3: CASSLSRSSYNEQFF

V: TRBV4-1
J: TRBJ2-7
CDR3: CASSQDIRSYEQYF

V: TRBV5-6
J: TRBJ1-5
CDR3: CASSSGQYNQPQHF

V: TRBV10-2
J: TRBJ2-1
CDR3: CASSESRGGSGQFF

V: TRBV10-3
J: TRBJ2-7
CDR3: CAIREQAASIEQYF

V: TRBV7-9
J: TRBJ2-3
CDR3: CASSLVSGSSTDTQYF

V: TRBV5-1
J: TRBJ1-4
CDR3: CASSFGQNNEKLFF

V: TRBV18
J: TRBJ2-1
CDR3: CASSPGTSGYNEQFF

V: TRBV7-2
J: TRBJ1-1
CDR3: CASSLQGLLSTEAFF

V: TRBV18
J: TRBJ2-3
CDR3: CASSPQLAGGSGDTQYF

V: TRBV7-8
J: .
CDR3: CASSLTTGNYEQYF

V: TRBV7-9
J: TRBJ1-5
CDR3: CASSLGQGAQGQPQHF

V: TRBV14
J: TRBJ2-3
CDR3: CASSPRWSSTDTQYF

V: TRBV30
J: TRBJ2-7
CDR3: CAWSPRPAGGYEQYF

V: TRBV11-3
J: TRBJ1-2
CDR3: CASSPDSGGEANYGYTF

V: TRBV7-9
J: TRBJ2-3
CDR3: CASSEPLDSTDTQYF

V: TRBV4-1
J: TRBJ2-1
CDR3: CASSQRGGNEQFF

V: TRBV5-1
J: TRBJ2-5
CDR3: CASSFLGRETQYF

V: TRBV4-1
J: TRBJ1-2
CDR3: CASSLLEGLSNYGYTF

V: TRBV18
J: TRBJ2-1
CDR3: CASSPSVPEQFF